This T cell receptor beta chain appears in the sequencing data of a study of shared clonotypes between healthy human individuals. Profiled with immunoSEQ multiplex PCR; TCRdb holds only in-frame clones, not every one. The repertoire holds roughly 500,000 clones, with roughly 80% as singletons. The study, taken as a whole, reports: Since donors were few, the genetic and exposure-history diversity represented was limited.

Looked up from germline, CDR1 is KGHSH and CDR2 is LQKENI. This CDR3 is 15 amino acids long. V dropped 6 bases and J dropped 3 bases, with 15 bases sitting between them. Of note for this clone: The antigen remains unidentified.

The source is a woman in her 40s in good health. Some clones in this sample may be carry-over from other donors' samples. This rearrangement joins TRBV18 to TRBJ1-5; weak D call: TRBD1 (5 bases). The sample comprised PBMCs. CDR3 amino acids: CASSVRGDSNQPQHF. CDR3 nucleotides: TGTGCCAGCTCCGTGCGGGGGGATTCCAATCAGCCCCAGCATTTT.